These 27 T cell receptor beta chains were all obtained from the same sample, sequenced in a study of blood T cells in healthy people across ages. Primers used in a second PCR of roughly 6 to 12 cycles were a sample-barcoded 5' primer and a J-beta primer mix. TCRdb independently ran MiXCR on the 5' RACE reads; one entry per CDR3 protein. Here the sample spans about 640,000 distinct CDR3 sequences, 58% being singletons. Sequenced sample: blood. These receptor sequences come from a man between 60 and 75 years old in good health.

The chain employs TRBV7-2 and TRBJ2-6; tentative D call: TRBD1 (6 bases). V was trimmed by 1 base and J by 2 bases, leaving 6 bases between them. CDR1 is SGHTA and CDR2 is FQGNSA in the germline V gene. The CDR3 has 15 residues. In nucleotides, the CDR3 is TGTGCCAGCAGCTTAGACAGGGCTGGGGCCAACGTCCTGACTTTC. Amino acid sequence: CASSLDRAGANVLTF. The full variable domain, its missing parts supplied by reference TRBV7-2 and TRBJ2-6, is GAGVSQSPSNKVTEKGKDVELRCDPISGHTALYWYRQSLGQGLEFLIYFQGNSAPDKSGLPSDRFSAERTGGSVSTLTIQRTQQEDSAVYLCASSLDRAGANVLTFGAGSRLTVL.

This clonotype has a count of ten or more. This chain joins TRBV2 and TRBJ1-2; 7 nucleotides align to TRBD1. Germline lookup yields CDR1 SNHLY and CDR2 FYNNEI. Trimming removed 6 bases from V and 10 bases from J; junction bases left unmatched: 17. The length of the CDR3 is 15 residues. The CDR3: CASSPVTGEGPDYTF. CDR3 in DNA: TGTGCCAGCAGCCCTGTTACAGGGGAAGGGCCTGACTACACCTTC. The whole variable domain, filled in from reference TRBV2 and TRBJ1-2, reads EPEVTQTPSHQVTQMGQEVILRCVPISNHLYFYWYRQILGQKVEFLVSFYNNEISEKSEIFDDQFSVERPDGSNFTLKIRSTKLEDSAMYFCASSPVTGEGPDYTFGSGTRLTVV.

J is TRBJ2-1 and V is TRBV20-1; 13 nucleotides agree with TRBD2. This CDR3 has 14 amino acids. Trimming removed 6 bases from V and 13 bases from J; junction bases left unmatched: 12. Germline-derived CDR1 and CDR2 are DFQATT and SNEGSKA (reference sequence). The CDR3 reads CSARLAGGLETQFF. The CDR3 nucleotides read TGCAGTGCCAGACTAGCGGGGGGTCTAGAGACCCAGTTCTTC.

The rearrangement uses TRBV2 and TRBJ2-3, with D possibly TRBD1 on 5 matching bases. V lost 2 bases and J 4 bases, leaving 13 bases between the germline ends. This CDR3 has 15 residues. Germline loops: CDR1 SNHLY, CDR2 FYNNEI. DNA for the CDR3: TGTGCCAGCAGTGAATTGACTCAAGGGGCAGATACGCAGTATTTT. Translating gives CASSELTQGADTQYF.

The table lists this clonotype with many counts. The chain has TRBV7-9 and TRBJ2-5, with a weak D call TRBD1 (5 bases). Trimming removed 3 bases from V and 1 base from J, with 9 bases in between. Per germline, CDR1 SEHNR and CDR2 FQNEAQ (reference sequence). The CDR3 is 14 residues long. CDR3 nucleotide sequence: TGTGCCAGCAGCTTTCAGGGTCCCCAAGAGACCCAGTACTTC. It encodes CASSFQGPQETQYF.

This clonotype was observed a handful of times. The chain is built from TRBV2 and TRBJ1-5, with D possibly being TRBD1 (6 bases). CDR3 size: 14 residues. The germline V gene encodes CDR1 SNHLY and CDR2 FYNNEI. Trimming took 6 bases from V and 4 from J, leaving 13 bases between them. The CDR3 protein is CASSREQGNQPQHF. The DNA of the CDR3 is TGTGCCAGCAGCCGAGAACAGGGAAATCAGCCCCAGCATTTT.

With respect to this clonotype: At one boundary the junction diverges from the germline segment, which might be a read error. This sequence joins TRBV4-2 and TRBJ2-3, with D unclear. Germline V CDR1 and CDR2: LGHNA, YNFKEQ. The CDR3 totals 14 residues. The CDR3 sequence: CTSSHRLTEDTQYF. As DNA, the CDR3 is TGTACCAGCAGCCATAGGCTAACGGAAGATACGCAGTATTTT.

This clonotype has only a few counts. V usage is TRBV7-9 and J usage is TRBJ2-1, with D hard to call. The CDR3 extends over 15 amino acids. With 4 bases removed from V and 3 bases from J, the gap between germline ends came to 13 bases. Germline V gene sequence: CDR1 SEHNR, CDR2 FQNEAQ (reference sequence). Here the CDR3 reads CASSSVTLHYNEQFF. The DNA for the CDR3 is TGTGCCAGCAGCTCAGTCACTCTACACTACAATGAGCAGTTCTTC.

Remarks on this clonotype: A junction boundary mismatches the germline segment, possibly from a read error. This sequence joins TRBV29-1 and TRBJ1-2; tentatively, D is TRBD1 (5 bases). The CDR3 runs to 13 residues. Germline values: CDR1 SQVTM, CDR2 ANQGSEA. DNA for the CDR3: TGCTGCGTTGATTCCGGGGACGGCTATGGCTACACCTTC. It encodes CCVDSGDGYGYTF. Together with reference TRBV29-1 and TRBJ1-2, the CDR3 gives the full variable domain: SAVISQKPSRDICQRGTSLTIQCQVDSQVTMMFWYRQQPGQSLTLIATANQGSEATYESGFVIDKFPISRPNLTFSTLTVSNMSPEDSSIYLCCVDSGDGYGYTFGSGTRLTVV.

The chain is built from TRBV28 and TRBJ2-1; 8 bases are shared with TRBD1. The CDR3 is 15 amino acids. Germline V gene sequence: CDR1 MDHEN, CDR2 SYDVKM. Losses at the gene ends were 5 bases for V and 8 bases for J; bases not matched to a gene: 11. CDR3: CASSPAGQGFDEQFF. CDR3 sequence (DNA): TGTGCCAGCAGTCCCGCCGGACAGGGTTTCGATGAGCAGTTCTTC.

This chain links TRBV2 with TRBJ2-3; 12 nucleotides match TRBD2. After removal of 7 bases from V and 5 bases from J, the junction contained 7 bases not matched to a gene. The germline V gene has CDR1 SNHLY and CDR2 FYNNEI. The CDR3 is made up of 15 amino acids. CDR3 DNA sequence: TGTGCCAGCAACCCACTAGCGGGGGGCGGAGATACGCAGTATTTT. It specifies CASNPLAGGGDTQYF.

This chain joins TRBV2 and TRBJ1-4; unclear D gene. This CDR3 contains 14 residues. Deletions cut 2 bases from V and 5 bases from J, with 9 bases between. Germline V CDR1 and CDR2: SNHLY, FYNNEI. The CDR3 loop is CASSEWNRNEKLFF. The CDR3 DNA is TGTGCCAGCAGTGAATGGAACAGAAATGAAAAACTGTTTTTT.

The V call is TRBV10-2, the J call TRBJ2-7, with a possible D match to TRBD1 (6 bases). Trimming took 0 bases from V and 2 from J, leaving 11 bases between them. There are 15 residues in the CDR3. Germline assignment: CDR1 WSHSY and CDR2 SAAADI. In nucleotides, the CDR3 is TGCGCCAGCAGTGAGTCCTACAGGGCCCCCTACGAGCAGTACTTC. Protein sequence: CASSESYRAPYEQYF.

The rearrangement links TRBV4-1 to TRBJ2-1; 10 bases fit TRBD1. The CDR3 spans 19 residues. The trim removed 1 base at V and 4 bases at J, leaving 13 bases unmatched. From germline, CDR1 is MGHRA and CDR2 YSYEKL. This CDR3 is CASSQVSGQGLFRYNEQFF. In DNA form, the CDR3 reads TGCGCCAGCAGCCAAGTTTCGGGACAGGGGTTGTTTAGGTACAATGAGCAGTTCTTC.

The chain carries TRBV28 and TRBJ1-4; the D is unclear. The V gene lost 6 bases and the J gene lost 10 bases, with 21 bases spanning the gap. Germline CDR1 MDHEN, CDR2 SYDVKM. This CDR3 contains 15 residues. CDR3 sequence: CASSLSTEVGGKLFF. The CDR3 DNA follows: TGTGCCAGCAGCCTATCTACAGAAGTGGGCGGAAAACTGTTTTTT.

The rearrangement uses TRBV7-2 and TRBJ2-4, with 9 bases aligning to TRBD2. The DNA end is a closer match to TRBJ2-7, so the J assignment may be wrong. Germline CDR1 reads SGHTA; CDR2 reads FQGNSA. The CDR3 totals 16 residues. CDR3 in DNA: TGTGCCAGCAGTAGCGGGGGCGCGTTCGGGGGCTACGAGCAGTACTTC. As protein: CASSSGGAFGGYEQYF.

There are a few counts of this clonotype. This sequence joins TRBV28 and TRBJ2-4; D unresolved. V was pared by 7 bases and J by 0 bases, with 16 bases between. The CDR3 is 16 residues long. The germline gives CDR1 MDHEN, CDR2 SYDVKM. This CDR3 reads CASNSHASLAKNIQYF. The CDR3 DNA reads TGTGCCAGCAATAGCCATGCGAGCCTAGCCAAAAACATTCAGTACTTC.

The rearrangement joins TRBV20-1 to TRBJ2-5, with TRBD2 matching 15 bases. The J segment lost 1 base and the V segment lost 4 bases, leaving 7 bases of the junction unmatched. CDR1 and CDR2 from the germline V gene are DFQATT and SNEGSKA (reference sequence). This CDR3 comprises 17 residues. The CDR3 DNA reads TGCAGTGCTACTGTCCCGGGACTAGCGGGGGGCCAAGAGACCCAGTACTTC. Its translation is CSATVPGLAGGQETQYF.

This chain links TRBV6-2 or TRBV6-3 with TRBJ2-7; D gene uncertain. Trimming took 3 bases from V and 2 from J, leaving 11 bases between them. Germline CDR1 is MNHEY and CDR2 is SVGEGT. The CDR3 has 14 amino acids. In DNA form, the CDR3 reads TGTGCCAGCAGTTATTCGGGCATTCCCTACGAGCAGTACTTC. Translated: CASSYSGIPYEQYF.

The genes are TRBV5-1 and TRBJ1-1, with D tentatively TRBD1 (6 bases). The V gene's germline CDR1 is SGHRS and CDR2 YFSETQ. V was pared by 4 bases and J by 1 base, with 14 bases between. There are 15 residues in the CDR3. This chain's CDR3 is CASSRQGRSNTEAFF. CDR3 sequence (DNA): TGCGCCAGCAGCCGGCAGGGGCGATCGAACACTGAAGCTTTCTTT.

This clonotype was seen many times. In DNA, the CDR3 is TGTGCCAGCAGCTTAGTCGGTGGCGGGGGTCACAATGAGCAGTTCTTC. It codes for CASSLVGGGGHNEQFF. This rearrangement joins TRBV7-9 to TRBJ2-1; 7 nucleotides align to TRBD2. Germline CDR1 SEHNR, CDR2 FQNEAQ (reference sequence). The CDR3 consists of 16 residues. Losses at the gene ends were 1 base for V and 5 bases for J; bases not matched to a gene: 8.

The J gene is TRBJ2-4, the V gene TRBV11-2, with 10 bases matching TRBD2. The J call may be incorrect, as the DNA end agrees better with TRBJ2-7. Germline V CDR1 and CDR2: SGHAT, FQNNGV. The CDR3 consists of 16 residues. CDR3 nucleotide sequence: TGTGCCAGCAGCTTAGATCTGCTAGCGGGGGTGGGCGAGCAGTACTTC. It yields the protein CASSLDLLAGVGEQYF.

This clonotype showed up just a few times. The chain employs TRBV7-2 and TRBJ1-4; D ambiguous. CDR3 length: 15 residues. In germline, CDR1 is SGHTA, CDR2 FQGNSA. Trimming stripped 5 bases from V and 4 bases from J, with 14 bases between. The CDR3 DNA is TGTGCCAGCAGCCGAGCGGCCAGCAGTAATGAAAAACTGTTTTTT. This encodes CASSRAASSNEKLFF.

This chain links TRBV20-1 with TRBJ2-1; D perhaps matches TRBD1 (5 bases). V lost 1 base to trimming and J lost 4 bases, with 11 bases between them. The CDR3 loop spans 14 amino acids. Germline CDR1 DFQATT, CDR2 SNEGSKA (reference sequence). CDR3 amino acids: CSARAPDKYNEQFF. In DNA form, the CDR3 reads TGCAGTGCTAGAGCCCCGGACAAATACAATGAGCAGTTCTTC.

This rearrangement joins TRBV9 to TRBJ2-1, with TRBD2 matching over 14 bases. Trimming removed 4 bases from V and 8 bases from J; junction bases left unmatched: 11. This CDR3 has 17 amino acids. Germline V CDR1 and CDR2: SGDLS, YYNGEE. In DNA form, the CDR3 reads TGTGCCAGCAGCCCTCGACTAGCGGGGGGGACCGCGGATGAGCAGTTCTTC. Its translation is CASSPRLAGGTADEQFF.

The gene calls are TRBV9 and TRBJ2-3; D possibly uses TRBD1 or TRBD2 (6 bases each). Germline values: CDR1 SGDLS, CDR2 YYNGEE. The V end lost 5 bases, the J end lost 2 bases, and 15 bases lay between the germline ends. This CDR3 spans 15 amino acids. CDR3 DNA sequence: TGTGCCAGCAGTCCGGTCGGGGGCTTCACAGATACGCAGTATTTT. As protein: CASSPVGGFTDTQYF.

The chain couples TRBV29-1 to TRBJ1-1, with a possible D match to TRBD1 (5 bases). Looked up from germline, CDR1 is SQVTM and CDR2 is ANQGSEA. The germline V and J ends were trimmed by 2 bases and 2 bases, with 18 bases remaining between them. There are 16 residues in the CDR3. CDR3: CSVESVRTWDNTEAFF. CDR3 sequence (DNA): TGCAGCGTTGAAAGCGTCAGGACTTGGGACAACACTGAAGCTTTCTTT.